This T cell receptor beta chain was documented in a study of blood T cell repertoires in COVID-19. Study-level background: Sites in the United States, Italy and Spain provided acute and convalescent COVID-19 samples.

V lost 5 bases and J lost 5; bases outside the gene matches: 14. Germline values: CDR1 SEHNR, CDR2 FQNEAQ (reference sequence). The CDR3 consists of 18 residues. Authors' methods: The authors estimated nucleated cell counts from reference gene primer amplification. Repertoires were generated with immunoSEQ multiplex PCR, while TCRdb's copy carries only in-frame clones and drops some. D and trimming were read from the DNA, whereas the V and J calls and clone size are those reported in that table. The sample has 280,000 or so clones; 90% are singletons. Participants spanned ages roughly 18 to 90 years and resided in about 25 US areas. In assigning cohorts, the study relied on participant-reported clinical history.

The sequenced sample was PBMCs or T cells enriched from blood (not recorded which). This clonotype was sampled from a woman between 18 and 30 years old with acute COVID-19. The chain employs TRBV7-9 and TRBJ2-5; 13 bases align to TRBD2. In nucleotides, the CDR3 is TGTGCCAGCAGCGCGTGGGGGACTAGCGGGATCCGGGGGGAGACCCAGTACTTC. Its protein is CASSAWGTSGIRGETQYF.